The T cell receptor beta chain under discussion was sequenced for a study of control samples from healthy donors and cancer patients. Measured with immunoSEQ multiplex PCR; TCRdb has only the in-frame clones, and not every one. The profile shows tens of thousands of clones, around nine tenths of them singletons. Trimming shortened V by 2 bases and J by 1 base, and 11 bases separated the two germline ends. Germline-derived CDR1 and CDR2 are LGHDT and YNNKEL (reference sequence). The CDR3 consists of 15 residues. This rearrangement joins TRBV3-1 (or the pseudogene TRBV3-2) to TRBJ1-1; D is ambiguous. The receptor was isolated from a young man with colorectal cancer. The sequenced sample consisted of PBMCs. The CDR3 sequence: CASSQSPAANTEAFF. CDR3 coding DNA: TGTGCCAGCAGCCAATCTCCGGCAGCGAACACTGAAGCTTTCTTT.